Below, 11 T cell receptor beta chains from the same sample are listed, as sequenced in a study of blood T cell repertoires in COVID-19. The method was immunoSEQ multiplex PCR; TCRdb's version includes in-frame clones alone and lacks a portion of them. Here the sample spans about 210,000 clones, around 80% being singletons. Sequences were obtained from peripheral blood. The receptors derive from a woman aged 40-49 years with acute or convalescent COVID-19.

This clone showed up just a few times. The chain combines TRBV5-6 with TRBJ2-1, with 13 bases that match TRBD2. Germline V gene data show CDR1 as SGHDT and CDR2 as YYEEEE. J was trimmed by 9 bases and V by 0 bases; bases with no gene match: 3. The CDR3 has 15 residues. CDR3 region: CASSLGLAGGIEQFF. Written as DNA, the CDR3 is TGTGCCAGCAGCTTGGGACTAGCGGGGGGTATTGAGCAGTTCTTC.

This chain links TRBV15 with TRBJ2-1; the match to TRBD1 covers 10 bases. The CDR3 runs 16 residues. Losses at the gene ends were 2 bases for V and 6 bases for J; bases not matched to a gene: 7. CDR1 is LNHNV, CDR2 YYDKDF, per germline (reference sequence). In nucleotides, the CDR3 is TGTGCCACCAGCAGACCGACAGGGGGCGGGAGCAATGAGCAGTTCTTC. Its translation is CATSRPTGGGSNEQFF.

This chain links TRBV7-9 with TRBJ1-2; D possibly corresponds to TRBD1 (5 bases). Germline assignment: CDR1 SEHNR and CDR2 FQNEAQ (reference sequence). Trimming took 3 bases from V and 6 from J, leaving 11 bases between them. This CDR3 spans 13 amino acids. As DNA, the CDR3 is TGTGCCAGCAGCTTGGGACTTAGGGATGGCTACACCTTC. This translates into CASSLGLRDGYTF. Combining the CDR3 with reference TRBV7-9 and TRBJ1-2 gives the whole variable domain DTGVSQNPRHKITKRGQNVTFRCDPISEHNRLYWYRQTLGQGPEFLTYFQNEAQLEKSRLLSDRFSAERPKGSFSTLEIQRTEQGDSAMYLCASSLGLRDGYTFGSGTRLTVV.

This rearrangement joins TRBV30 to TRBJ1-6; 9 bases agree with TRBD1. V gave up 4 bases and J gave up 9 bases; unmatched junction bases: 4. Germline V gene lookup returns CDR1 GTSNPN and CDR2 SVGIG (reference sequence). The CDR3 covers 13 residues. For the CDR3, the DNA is TGTGCCTGGATGGGGACAGGGCGTTCACCCCTCCACTTT. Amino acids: CAWMGTGRSPLHF. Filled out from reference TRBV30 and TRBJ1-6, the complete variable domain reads SQTIHQWPATLVQPVGSPLSLECTVEGTSNPNLYWYRQAAGRGLQLLFYSVGIGQISSEVPQNLSASRPQDRQFILSSKKLLLSDSGFYLCAWMGTGRSPLHFGNGTRLTVT.

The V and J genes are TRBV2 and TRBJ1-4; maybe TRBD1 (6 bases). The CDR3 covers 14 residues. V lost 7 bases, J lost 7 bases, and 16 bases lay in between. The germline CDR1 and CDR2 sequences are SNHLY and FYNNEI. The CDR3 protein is CASIPDSLSEKLFF. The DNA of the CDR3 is TGTGCCAGCATACCGGACAGTTTGAGTGAAAAACTGTTTTTT. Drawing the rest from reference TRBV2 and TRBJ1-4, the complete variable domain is EPEVTQTPSHQVTQMGQEVILRCVPISNHLYFYWYRQILGQKVEFLVSFYNNEISEKSEIFDDQFSVERPDGSNFTLKIRSTKLEDSAMYFCASIPDSLSEKLFFGSGTQLSVL.

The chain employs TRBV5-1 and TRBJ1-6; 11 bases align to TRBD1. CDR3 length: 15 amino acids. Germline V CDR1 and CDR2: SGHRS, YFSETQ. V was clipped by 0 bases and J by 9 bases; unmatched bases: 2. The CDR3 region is CASSLDGTGGSPLHF. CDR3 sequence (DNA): TGCGCCAGCAGCTTGGATGGGACAGGGGGTTCACCCCTCCACTTT.

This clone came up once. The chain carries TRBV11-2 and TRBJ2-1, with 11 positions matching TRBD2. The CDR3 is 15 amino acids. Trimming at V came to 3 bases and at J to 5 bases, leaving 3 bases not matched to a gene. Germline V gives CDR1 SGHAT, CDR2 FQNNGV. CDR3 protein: CASSFKLAGDNEQFF. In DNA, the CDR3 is TGTGCCAGCAGCTTTAAACTAGCGGGGGACAATGAGCAGTTCTTC.

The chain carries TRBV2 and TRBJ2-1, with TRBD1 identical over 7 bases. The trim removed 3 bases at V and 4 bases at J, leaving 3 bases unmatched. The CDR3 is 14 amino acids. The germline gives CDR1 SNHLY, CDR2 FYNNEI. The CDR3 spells CASSEGQPYNEQFF. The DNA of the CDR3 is TGTGCCAGCAGTGAGGGACAGCCTTACAATGAGCAGTTCTTC.

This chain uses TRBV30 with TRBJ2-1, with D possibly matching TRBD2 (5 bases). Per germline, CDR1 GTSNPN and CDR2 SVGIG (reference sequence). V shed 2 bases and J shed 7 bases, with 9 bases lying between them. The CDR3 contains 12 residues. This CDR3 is CAWSLTGNEQFF. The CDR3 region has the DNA TGTGCCTGGAGTCTCACGGGAAATGAGCAGTTCTTC.

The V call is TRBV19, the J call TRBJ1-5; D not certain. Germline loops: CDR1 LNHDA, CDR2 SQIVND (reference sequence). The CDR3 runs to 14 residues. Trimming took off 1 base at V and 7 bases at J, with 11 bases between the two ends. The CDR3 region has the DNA TGTGCCAGTAGTATAGGAAGGGAGAGACAGCCCCAGCATTTT. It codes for CASSIGRERQPQHF.

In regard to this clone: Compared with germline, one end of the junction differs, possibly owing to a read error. In nucleotides, the CDR3 is TGTGCCAGCAGTCACTCCTGGACAGGGGGCGATGGCTACACCTTC. Translation gives CASSHSWTGGDGYTF. This chain uses TRBV6-2 or TRBV6-3 with TRBJ1-2, with 11 bases aligning to TRBD1. The germline gives CDR1 MNHEY, CDR2 SVGEGT. The CDR3 totals 15 residues.